This T cell receptor beta chain was obtained from a study of cytomegalovirus exposure and HLA in healthy donors. General study findings and limits: The finding came from a later analysis; first-cohort TCR clusters tended to co-occur in the roughly 110 validation repertoires.

The CDR3 sequence is 15 residues long. Per the germline V gene, CDR1 is SGHNT and CDR2 is YENEEA. V was trimmed by 2 bases and J by 1 base, leaving 11 bases between them. The donors were part of the validation cohort, which consisted of 120 subjects and was separate from the first cohort of 666 subjects. For this clone: Its target is not known.

Measured with immunoSEQ multiplex PCR; TCRdb has only the in-frame clones, and not every one. Altogether tens of thousands of clones are present, more than 85% being singletons, with the ten largest covering over 4%. Sequenced material: PBMCs. The clonotype was recovered from a man aged 18 to 29 in good health and CMV-seropositive. The V call is TRBV11-3, the J call TRBJ2-5; D may be TRBD2 (5 bases). The CDR3 sequence is CASSLLGGGQETQYF. CDR3 coding DNA: TGTGCCAGCAGCTTACTTGGAGGCGGCCAAGAGACCCAGTACTTC.